This record covers a single TCR beta chain. Its target is unknown. The source of the sample is a study of cytomegalovirus exposure and HLA in healthy donors. Study-wide results and caveats: Among immune exposure information, only CMV serostatus was available. The study labeled 150 to 200 TCR beta chains cytomegalovirus-associated. The authors later linked a missense DCLRE1C variant to TCR beta V- and J-gene trimming.

The study sampled nominally healthy donors, though unrecorded immune exposures were likely. The CDR3 totals 18 residues. Germline CDR1 reads MDHEN; CDR2 reads SYDVKM. J was trimmed by 0 bases and V by 2 bases; bases with no gene match: 6. Primers included in the PCR were 60 Vbeta and 13 Jbeta primers. TCRdb keeps only in-frame clones here, not all; method: immunoSEQ multiplex PCR. The sample contains about 140,000 clones, 80% of which appear only once. The sequencing sample was made of PBMCs. The V call is TRBV28, the J call TRBJ2-1; TRBD2 matches at 11 bases. The sequence was obtained from a man aged 50 or older in good health and CMV-seronegative. The CDR3 spells CASSLASSGGHSYNEQFF. In DNA form, the CDR3 reads TGTGCCAGCAGTTTAGCCTCTAGCGGGGGGCACTCCTACAATGAGCAGTTCTTC.